Below are 6 T cell receptor beta chains sequenced from a single sample in a study of CD8+ T cells in alopecia areata. TCR sequencing used cDNA made by reverse transcription of extracted RNA. Sequencing used immunoSEQ multiplex PCR; TCRdb keeps in-frame clones, though not all of them. The data contain just over 150,000 clones, under 60% of them singletons. Sequenced material: CD8+ T cells sorted from blood, taken at week 0. These receptors all come from a human donor with alopecia areata.

This rearrangement joins TRBV5-6 to TRBJ2-1, with TRBD1 matching 8 bases. This CDR3 has 15 residues. The junction had 4 bases not matched to a gene; V was cut back by 3 bases and J by 2 bases. Germline-derived CDR1 and CDR2 are SGHDT and YYEEEE. The CDR3 reads CASSYDRGAYNEQFF. CDR3 DNA sequence: TGTGCCAGCAGCTACGACAGGGGAGCCTACAATGAGCAGTTCTTC.

The sample holds one count of this clone. This chain links TRBV2 with TRBJ2-3, with no clear D. Germline assignment: CDR1 SNHLY and CDR2 FYNNEI. The CDR3 is 16 residues long. Trimming cost V 3 bases and J 1 base, with 14 bases left between them. The CDR3 protein is CASSEVPDLGTDTQYF. The CDR3 DNA sequence: TGTGCCAGCAGTGAGGTACCGGACCTAGGCACAGATACGCAGTATTTT.

In DNA form, the CDR3 reads TGTGCCAGCAGTGAAACCCTGGTCCTGTCATCCCAAGAGACCCAGTACTTC. It encodes CASSETLVLSSQETQYF. This chain uses TRBV6-1 with TRBJ2-5; D is ambiguous. The CDR3 has 17 residues. The V end was cut by 2 bases, the J end by 1 base, with 17 bases between. Germline lookup yields CDR1 MNHNS and CDR2 SASEGT.

Points on this clone: The same CDR3 is also encoded by other DNA sequences in this sample. The gene calls are TRBV30 and TRBJ1-2; a weak D match, TRBD1 (5 bases). V gave up 0 bases and J gave up 7 bases, with 12 bases separating them. CDR1 and CDR2 from the germline V gene are GTSNPN and SVGIG (reference sequence). This CDR3 is 13 amino acids long. CDR3 DNA: TGTGCCTGGAGTGTTCCCGACGGGACTGGCTACACCTTC. Translation gives CAWSVPDGTGYTF. Based on the CDR3 plus reference TRBV30 and TRBJ1-2, the full variable domain is SQTIHQWPATLVQPVGSPLSLECTVEGTSNPNLYWYRQAAGRGLQLLFYSVGIGQISSEVPQNLSASRPQDRQFILSSKKLLLSDSGFYLCAWSVPDGTGYTFGSGTRLTVV.

The genes are TRBV29-1 and TRBJ1-2; possibly TRBD1 for D (6 bases). The CDR3 runs to 13 residues. Trimming left V 4 bases short and J 4 bases short, with 13 bases between. Per the germline V gene, CDR1 is SQVTM and CDR2 is ANQGSEA. CDR3 loop: CSVARQGSYGYTF. CDR3 DNA: TGCAGCGTTGCCCGCCAGGGGTCCTATGGCTACACCTTC.

The chain uses TRBV7-6 and TRBJ1-1; D is ambiguous. Germline CDR1 and CDR2: SGHVS and FNYEAQ. V gave up 4 bases and J gave up 3 bases, with 9 bases separating them. The CDR3 contains 13 residues. CDR3 protein: CASSSRIYTEAFF. For the CDR3, the DNA is TGTGCCAGCAGCTCCCGCATATACACTGAAGCTTTCTTT.